This T cell receptor beta chain was identified in a study of blood T cell repertoires in COVID-19. Study-wide background: Sites across the United States, Italy and Spain contributed samples from acute and convalescent COVID-19. PBMCs, B-cell-depleted T cells, or T cells were the source of the cDNA or gDNA that made up the material.

Trimming stripped 0 bases from V and 3 bases from J, with 20 bases between. The CDR3 consists of 18 residues. In the authors' workflow: Estimation of nucleated cell counts was performed using reference gene primer amplification. The data were produced by immunoSEQ multiplex PCR, yet TCRdb's version contains in-frame clones alone and is incomplete. D and trimming were read from the DNA, whereas the V and J calls and clone size are those reported in that table. This sample has 250,000 to 300,000 clones, with 75% to 90% found just once. V is TRBV23-1 and J is TRBJ1-1; D might be TRBD1 (5 bases). TRBV23-1 is reported as an ORF; its role is uncertain. Material for sequencing was peripheral blood. The source of this sequence is a woman in her sixties or seventies with COVID-19, enrolled during active disease. CDR3 sequence reads: CASSQSGGGGPSDTEAFF. The DNA of the CDR3 is TGCGCCAGCAGTCAATCCGGTGGCGGGGGACCAAGCGACACTGAAGCTTTCTTT.